A selection of T cell receptor beta chains follows, all from one sample in a study of regulatory and conventional T cells in breast cancer. TCRdb fed the PCR reads into MiXCR, producing one record per CDR3 protein. Here the sample spans 9,900 or so distinct CDR3 sequences, roughly 34% being singletons. Sequenced sample: conventional T cells from blood. The source is a male donor in good health. The CDR3 runs from the conserved cysteine through the conserved F or W. D genes are given only for firm matches. Rows may omit the clone size; those that give it use once, few, many or a size class.

J gene: TRBJ2-2
V gene: TRBV7-9
clone size: NA
D gene: NA
CDR3 protein: CASSSVVGELFF
CDR3 DNA: TGTGCCAGCAGCTCTGTTGTCGGGGAGCTGTTTTTT

J gene: TRBJ1-2
V gene: TRBV4-3
clone size: medium-sized
D gene: TRBD1
CDR3 protein: CASSQTGTADYGYTF
CDR3 DNA: TGCGCCAGCAGCCAAACCGGGACAGCAGACTATGGCTACACCTTC

J gene: TRBJ1-2
V gene: TRBV7-9
clone size: few
D gene: TRBD1
CDR3 protein: CASSLGQGSGYTF
CDR3 DNA: TGTGCCAGCAGCTTAGGACAGGGCAGTGGCTACACCTTC

J gene: TRBJ1-5
V gene: TRBV6-2/TRBV6-3
clone size: NA
D gene: NA
CDR3 protein: CASSTYQGSTRNQPQHF
CDR3 DNA: TGTGCCAGCAGTACGTATCAAGGGAGCACTCGCAATCAGCCCCAGCATTTT

J gene: TRBJ2-3
V gene: TRBV12-3/TRBV12-4
clone size: NA
D gene: TRBD2
CDR3 protein: CASSLRGGGWQYF
CDR3 DNA: TGTGCCAGCAGTTTACGCGGGGGGGGTTGGCAGTATTTT

J gene: TRBJ1-4
V gene: TRBV5-1
clone size: NA
D gene: NA
CDR3 protein: CASRGAGATNEKLLF
CDR3 DNA: TGCGCCAGCAGGGGAGCGGGTGCAACTAATGAAAAACTGCTTTTT

J gene: TRBJ1-5
V gene: TRBV12-3/TRBV12-4
clone size: NA
D gene: NA
CDR3 protein: CASSLAINQPQHF
CDR3 DNA: TGTGCCAGCAGTTTGGCCATCAATCAGCCCCAGCATTTT

J gene: TRBJ1-1
V gene: TRBV6-2/TRBV6-3
clone size: NA
D gene: TRBD1
CDR3 protein: CTSSPGTGHTEAFF
CDR3 DNA: TGTACCAGCTCACCAGGGACAGGCCACACTGAAGCTTTCTTT

J gene: TRBJ2-3
V gene: TRBV5-1
clone size: NA
D gene: NA
CDR3 protein: CASSLGPSDDTQYF
CDR3 DNA: TGCGCCAGCAGCTTGGGGCCTAGCGATGATACGCAGTATTTT

J gene: TRBJ1-5
V gene: TRBV28
clone size: few
D gene: NA
CDR3 protein: CASSGGTSQPQHF
CDR3 DNA: TGTGCCAGCAGTGGGGGGACGAGTCAGCCCCAGCATTTT

J gene: TRBJ1-6
V gene: TRBV2
clone size: few
D gene: NA
CDR3 protein: CASSVSGGTYNSPLHF
CDR3 DNA: TGTGCCAGCAGTGTCAGTGGTGGAACCTATAATTCACCCCTCCACTTT

J gene: TRBJ1-2
V gene: TRBV7-2
clone size: NA
D gene: TRBD1
CDR3 protein: CASSPDRDPGYTF
CDR3 DNA: TGTGCCAGCAGCCCCGACAGGGACCCTGGCTACACCTTC

J gene: TRBJ1-1
V gene: TRBV6-2/TRBV6-3
clone size: NA
D gene: NA
CDR3 protein: CASSVQGNTEAFF
CDR3 DNA: TGTGCCAGCAGCGTACAGGGGAACACTGAAGCTTTCTTT

J gene: TRBJ2-3
V gene: TRBV7-2
clone size: NA
D gene: NA
CDR3 protein: CASSSRVGSTDTQYF
CDR3 DNA: TGTGCCAGCAGCTCCAGGGTGGGGAGCACAGATACGCAGTATTTT

J gene: TRBJ1-1
V gene: TRBV29-1
clone size: medium-sized
D gene: NA
CDR3 protein: CSVERNEAFF
CDR3 DNA: TGCAGCGTTGAAAGAAATGAAGCTTTCTTT

J gene: TRBJ1-4
V gene: TRBV14
clone size: few
D gene: NA
CDR3 protein: CASSQATGNNEKLFF
CDR3 DNA: TGTGCCAGCAGCCAAGCAACAGGCAATAATGAAAAACTGTTTTTT

J gene: TRBJ2-1
V gene: TRBV29-1
clone size: medium-sized
D gene: NA
CDR3 protein: CSVGGVSYNEQFF
CDR3 DNA: TGCAGCGTCGGAGGGGTCTCCTACAATGAGCAGTTCTTC

J gene: TRBJ1-1
V gene: TRBV10-3
clone size: few
D gene: TRBD1
CDR3 protein: CAISEFPARGMNTEAFF
CDR3 DNA: TGTGCCATCAGTGAGTTTCCCGCCAGGGGGATGAACACTGAAGCTTTCTTT

J gene: TRBJ2-2
V gene: TRBV20-1
clone size: NA
D gene: NA
CDR3 protein: CSARSGVDTGELFF
CDR3 DNA: TGCAGTGCTAGAAGTGGGGTCGACACCGGGGAGCTGTTTTTT

J gene: TRBJ1-5
V gene: TRBV6-6
clone size: few
D gene: NA
CDR3 protein: CASSYQDQPQHF
CDR3 DNA: TGTGCCAGCAGTTACCAGGATCAGCCCCAGCATTTT

J gene: TRBJ1-1
V gene: TRBV5-1
clone size: NA
D gene: NA
CDR3 protein: CASSSVPGTEAFF
CDR3 DNA: TGCGCCAGCAGCTCCGTCCCAGGCACTGAAGCTTTCTTT

J gene: TRBJ1-5
V gene: TRBV30
clone size: many
D gene: TRBD1
CDR3 protein: CAWSPDRNQPQRF
CDR3 DNA: TGTGCCTGGAGCCCGGACAGGAACCAGCCCCAGCGTTTT

J gene: TRBJ1-3
V gene: TRBV7-9
clone size: NA
D gene: NA
CDR3 protein: CASSLEGGGFDAIYF
CDR3 DNA: TGTGCCAGCAGCTTAGAAGGGGGAGGGTTTGACGCCATATATTTT

J gene: TRBJ2-3
V gene: TRBV2
clone size: once
D gene: TRBD1
CDR3 protein: CASRQGVTDTQYF
CDR3 DNA: TGTGCCAGCCGACAGGGTGTCACAGATACGCAGTATTTT

J gene: TRBJ2-3
V gene: TRBV7-2
clone size: NA
D gene: NA
CDR3 protein: CASSLGRHVSTDTQYF
CDR3 DNA: TGTGCCAGCAGCTTAGGCCGGCACGTTAGCACAGATACGCAGTATTTT

J gene: TRBJ1-5
V gene: TRBV6-1
clone size: few
D gene: NA
CDR3 protein: CASSEARYGAQHF
CDR3 DNA: TGTGCCAGCAGTGAAGCTAGGTATGGTGCCCAGCATTTT

J gene: TRBJ1-5
V gene: TRBV7-2
clone size: few
D gene: NA
CDR3 protein: CASSLGPKGGLPQHF
CDR3 DNA: TGTGCCAGCAGCTTAGGACCAAAAGGTGGTTTGCCCCAGCATTTT

J gene: TRBJ2-7
V gene: TRBV6-5
clone size: few
D gene: NA
CDR3 protein: CASSYSRDTYEQYF
CDR3 DNA: TGTGCCAGCAGTTACTCAAGGGACACCTACGAGCAGTACTTC

J gene: TRBJ1-5
V gene: TRBV7-9
clone size: NA
D gene: TRBD1
CDR3 protein: CASSPRQGGQPQHF
CDR3 DNA: TGTGCCAGCAGCCCTCGACAGGGAGGTCAGCCCCAGCATTTT

J gene: TRBJ2-5
V gene: TRBV7-9
clone size: NA
D gene: NA
CDR3 protein: CASTTQARETQYF
CDR3 DNA: TGTGCCAGCACCACACAAGCCAGGGAGACCCAGTACTTC

J gene: TRBJ2-3
V gene: TRBV3-1
clone size: NA
D gene: NA
CDR3 protein: CASSPGWGAPDTQYF
CDR3 DNA: TGTGCCAGCAGCCCTGGATGGGGGGCCCCAGATACGCAGTATTTT

J gene: TRBJ1-4
V gene: TRBV20-1
clone size: medium-sized
D gene: NA
CDR3 protein: CSAPFTSEKLFF
CDR3 DNA: TGCAGTGCTCCTTTTACGAGTGAAAAACTGTTTTTT

J gene: TRBJ2-7
V gene: TRBV7-2
clone size: medium-sized
D gene: NA
CDR3 protein: CASSPRAGTLEQYF
CDR3 DNA: TGTGCCAGCAGCCCCCGTGCCGGGACCTTGGAGCAGTACTTC

J gene: TRBJ2-5
V gene: TRBV3-1
clone size: NA
D gene: TRBD2
CDR3 protein: CASSHSSGGTRETQYF
CDR3 DNA: TGTGCCAGCAGCCATTCTAGCGGGGGGACGAGAGAGACCCAGTACTTC

J gene: TRBJ2-5
V gene: TRBV6-2/TRBV6-3
clone size: few
D gene: NA
CDR3 protein: CASSLPLAMQETQYF
CDR3 DNA: TGTGCCAGCAGCCTCCCGCTAGCGATGCAAGAGACCCAGTACTTC

J gene: TRBJ2-7
V gene: TRBV7-2
clone size: few
D gene: NA
CDR3 protein: CASSLMWSARNVYEQYF
CDR3 DNA: TGTGCCAGCAGCTTAATGTGGAGCGCGAGGAATGTCTACGAGCAGTACTTC

J gene: TRBJ2-5
V gene: TRBV7-3
clone size: few
D gene: NA
CDR3 protein: CASSLTAGQQETQYF
CDR3 DNA: TGTGCCAGCAGCTTAACGGCGGGACAACAAGAGACCCAGTACTTC